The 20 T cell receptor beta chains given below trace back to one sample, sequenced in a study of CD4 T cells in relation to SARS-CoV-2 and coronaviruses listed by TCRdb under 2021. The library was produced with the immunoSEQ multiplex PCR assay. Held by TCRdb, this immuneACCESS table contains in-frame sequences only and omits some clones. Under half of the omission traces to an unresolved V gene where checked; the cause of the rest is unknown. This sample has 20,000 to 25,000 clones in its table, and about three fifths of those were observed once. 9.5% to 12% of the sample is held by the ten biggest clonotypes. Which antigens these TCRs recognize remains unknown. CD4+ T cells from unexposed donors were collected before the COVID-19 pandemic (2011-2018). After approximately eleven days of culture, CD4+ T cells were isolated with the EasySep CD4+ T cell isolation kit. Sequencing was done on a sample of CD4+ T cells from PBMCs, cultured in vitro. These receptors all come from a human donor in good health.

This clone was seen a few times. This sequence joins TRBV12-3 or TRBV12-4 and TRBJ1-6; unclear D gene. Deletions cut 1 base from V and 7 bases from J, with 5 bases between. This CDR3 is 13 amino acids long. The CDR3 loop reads CASSLGGNSPLHF. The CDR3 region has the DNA TGTGCCAGCAGTTTAGGAGGAAATTCACCCCTCCACTTT.

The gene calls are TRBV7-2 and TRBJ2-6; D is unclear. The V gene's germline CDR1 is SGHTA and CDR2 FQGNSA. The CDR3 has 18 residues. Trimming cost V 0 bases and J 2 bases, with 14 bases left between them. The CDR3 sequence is CASSLAVFRSAGANVLTF. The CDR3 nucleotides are TGTGCCAGCAGCTTAGCGGTCTTCAGGTCGGCTGGGGCCAACGTCCTGACTTTC.

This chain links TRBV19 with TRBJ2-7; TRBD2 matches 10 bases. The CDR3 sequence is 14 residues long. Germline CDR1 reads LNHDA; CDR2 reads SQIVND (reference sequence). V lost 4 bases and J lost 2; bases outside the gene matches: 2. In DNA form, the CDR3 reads TGTGCCAGTAGTAACAGCGGGGGGGCCTACGAGCAGTACTTC. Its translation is CASSNSGGAYEQYF.

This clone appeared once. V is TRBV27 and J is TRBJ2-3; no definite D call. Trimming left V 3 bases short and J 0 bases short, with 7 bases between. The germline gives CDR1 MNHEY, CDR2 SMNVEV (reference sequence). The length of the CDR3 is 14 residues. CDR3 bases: TGTGCCAGCAGTTTTGGTGGGAGCACAGATACGCAGTATTTT. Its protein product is CASSFGGSTDTQYF.

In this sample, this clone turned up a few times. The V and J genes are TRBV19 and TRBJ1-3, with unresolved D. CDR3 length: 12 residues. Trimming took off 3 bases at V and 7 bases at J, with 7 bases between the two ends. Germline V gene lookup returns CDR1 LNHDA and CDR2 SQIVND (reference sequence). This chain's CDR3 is CASSIQRNTIYF. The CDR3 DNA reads TGTGCCAGTAGTATCCAACGGAACACCATATATTTT.

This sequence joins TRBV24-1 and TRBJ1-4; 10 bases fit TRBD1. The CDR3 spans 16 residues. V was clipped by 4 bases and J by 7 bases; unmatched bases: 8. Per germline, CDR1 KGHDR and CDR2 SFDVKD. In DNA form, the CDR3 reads TGTGCCACCAGTGAAGAGGACAGGGGGTTGGGTGAAAAACTGTTTTTT. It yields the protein CATSEEDRGLGEKLFF.

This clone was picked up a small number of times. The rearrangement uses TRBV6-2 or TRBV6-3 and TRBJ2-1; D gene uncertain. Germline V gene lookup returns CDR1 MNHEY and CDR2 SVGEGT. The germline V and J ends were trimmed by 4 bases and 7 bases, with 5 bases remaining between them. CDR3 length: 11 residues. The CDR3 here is CASSSRNEQFF. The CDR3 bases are TGTGCCAGCAGTTCCAGAAATGAGCAGTTCTTC.

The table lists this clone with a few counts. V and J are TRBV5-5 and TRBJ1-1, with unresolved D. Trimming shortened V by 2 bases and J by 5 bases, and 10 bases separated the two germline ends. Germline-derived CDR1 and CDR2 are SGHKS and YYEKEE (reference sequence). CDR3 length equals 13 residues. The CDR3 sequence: CASSFGVGTEAFF. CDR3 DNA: TGTGCCAGCAGCTTCGGGGTAGGAACTGAAGCTTTCTTT.

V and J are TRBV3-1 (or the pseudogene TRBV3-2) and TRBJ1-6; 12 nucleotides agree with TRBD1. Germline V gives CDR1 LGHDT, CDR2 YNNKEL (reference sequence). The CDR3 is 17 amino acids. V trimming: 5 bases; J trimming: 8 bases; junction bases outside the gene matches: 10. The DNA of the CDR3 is TGTGCCAGCAGCACCCCGGGACAGGGGGCTGGTGATTCACCCCTCCACTTT. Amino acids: CASSTPGQGAGDSPLHF.

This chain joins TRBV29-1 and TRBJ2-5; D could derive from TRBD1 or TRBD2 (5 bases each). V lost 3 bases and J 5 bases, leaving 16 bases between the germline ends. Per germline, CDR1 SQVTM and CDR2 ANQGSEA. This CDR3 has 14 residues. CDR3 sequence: CSVDTSGGPETQYF. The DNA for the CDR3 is TGCAGCGTTGATACAAGTGGGGGACCTGAGACCCAGTACTTC.

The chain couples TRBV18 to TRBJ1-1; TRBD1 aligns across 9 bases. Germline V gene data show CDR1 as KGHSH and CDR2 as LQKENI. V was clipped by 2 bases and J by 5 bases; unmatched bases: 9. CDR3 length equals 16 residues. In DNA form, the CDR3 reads TGTGCCAGCTCACCAGCCACAGGGGGCAGGGGAACTGAAGCTTTCTTT. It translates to CASSPATGGRGTEAFF.

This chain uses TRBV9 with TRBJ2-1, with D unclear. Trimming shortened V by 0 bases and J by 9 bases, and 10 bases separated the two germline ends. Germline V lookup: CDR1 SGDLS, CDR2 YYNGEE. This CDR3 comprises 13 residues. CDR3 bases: TGTGCCAGCAGCGTAGGTACTCGAGCTGAGCAGTTCTTC. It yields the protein CASSVGTRAEQFF.

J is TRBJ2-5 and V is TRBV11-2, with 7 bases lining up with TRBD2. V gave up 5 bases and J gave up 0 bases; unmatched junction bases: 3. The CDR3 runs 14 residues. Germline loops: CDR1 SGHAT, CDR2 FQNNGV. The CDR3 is CASSPGLDQETQYF. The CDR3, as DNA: TGTGCCAGCAGCCCCGGACTAGACCAAGAGACCCAGTACTTC.

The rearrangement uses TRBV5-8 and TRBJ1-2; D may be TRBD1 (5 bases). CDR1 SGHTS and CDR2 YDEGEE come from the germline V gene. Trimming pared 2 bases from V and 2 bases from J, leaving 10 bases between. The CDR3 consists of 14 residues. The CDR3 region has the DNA TGTGCCAGCAGCTTAGAACGGGGCAACTATGGCTACACCTTC. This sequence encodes CASSLERGNYGYTF.

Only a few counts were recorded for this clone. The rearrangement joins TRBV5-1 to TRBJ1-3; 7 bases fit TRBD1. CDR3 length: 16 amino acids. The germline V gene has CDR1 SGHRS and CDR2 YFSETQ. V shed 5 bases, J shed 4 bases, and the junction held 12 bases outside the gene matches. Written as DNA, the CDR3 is TGCGCCAGCAGTCCCTTGCAAGGGGGCTCAGGAAACACCATATATTTT. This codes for CASSPLQGGSGNTIYF.

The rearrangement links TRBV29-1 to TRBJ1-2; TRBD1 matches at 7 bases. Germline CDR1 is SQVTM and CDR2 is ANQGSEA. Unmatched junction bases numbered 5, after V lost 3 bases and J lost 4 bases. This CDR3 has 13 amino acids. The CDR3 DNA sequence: TGCAGCGTTGATACAGGGGCAGGCTATGGCTACACCTTC. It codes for CSVDTGAGYGYTF.

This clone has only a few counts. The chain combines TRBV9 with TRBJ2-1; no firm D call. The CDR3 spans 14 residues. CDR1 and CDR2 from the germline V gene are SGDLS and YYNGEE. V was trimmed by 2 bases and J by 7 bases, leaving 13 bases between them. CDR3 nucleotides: TGTGCCAGCAGCGTCTCCCCTCTAGTTAATGAGCAGTTCTTC. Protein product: CASSVSPLVNEQFF.

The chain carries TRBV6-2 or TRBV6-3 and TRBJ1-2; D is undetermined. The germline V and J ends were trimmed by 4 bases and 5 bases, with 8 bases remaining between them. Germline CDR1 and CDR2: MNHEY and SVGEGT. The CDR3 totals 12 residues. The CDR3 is CASSLEYYGYTF. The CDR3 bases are TGTGCCAGCAGTTTAGAGTATTATGGCTACACCTTC.

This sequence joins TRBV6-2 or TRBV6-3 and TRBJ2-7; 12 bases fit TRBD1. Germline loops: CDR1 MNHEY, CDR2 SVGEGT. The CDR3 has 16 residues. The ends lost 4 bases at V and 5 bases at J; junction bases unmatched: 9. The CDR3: CASSSPGQGAGDEQYF. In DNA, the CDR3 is TGTGCCAGCAGTTCTCCGGGACAGGGGGCGGGAGACGAGCAGTACTTC.

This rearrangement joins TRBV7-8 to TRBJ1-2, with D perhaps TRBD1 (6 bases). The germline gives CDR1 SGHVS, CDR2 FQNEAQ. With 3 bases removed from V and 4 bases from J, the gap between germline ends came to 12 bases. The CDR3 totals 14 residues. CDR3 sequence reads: CASSLGTSTYGYTF. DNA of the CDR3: TGTGCCAGCAGCTTGGGGACAAGCACCTATGGCTACACCTTC.